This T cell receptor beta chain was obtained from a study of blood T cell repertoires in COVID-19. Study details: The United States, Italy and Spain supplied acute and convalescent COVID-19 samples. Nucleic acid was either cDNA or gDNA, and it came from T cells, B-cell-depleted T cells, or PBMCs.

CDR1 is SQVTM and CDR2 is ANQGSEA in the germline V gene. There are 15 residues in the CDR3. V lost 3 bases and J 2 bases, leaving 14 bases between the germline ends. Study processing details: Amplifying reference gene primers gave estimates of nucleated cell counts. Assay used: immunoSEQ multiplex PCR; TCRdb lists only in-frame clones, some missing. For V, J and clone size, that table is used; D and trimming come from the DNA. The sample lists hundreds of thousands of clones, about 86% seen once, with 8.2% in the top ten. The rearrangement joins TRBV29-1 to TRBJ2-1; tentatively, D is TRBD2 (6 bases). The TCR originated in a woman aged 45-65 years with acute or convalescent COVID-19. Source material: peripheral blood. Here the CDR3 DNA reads TGCAGCGTTGATCCCTCTAGCGCGACCTACAATGAGCAGTTCTTC. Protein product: CSVDPSSATYNEQFF.